The sequence of this TCR beta chain was determined in a study of neurological immune-mediated disorders. TCRdb used MiXCR to reprocess the 5' RACE reads, holding one entry per CDR3 protein. The sample has some 57,000 distinct CDR3 sequences; around 4.8% are singletons. This clonotype was detected many times. Libraries used 2 million unsorted PBMCs kept frozen in RNAlater. This receptor was taken from a woman between 50 and 59 years old with multiple sclerosis. Sequencing was performed on PBMCs.

The CDR3 protein is CASSESTPGGLSEAFF. The CDR3 DNA sequence: TGCGCCAGCAGTGAGTCGACGCCAGGTGGACTTTCTGAAGCTTTCTTT. This chain uses TRBV10-2 with TRBJ1-1; D unclear. Trimming removed 0 bases at V and 6 bases at J, with 17 bases between. Germline CDR1 and CDR2: WSHSY and SAAADI. The CDR3 is 16 amino acids.